This passage covers 15 T cell receptor beta chains from one sample sequenced in a study of CD8+CD57+ T cells in acquired aplastic anemia (dated by TCRdb to 2017 to 2018). Flow cytometry had shown CD8+CD57+ cell expansion in the patients selected for sequencing. Sequencing relied on an Illumina HiSeq 2000. Genomic DNA served as template for TCR beta VDJ combination and CDR3 sequence profiling. TCRdb handled the public reads itself, with Q25 trimming in fastp and clone calling in MiXCR, and kept productive beta chains. When rows share a CDR3 protein, they turn into one entry using the most common DNA and genes. A total of more than 95,000 distinct CDR3 sequences appear in this sample, about 40% of them only once. Over 2% of the sample rests with the top ten. The sequenced sample was sorted CD4+, CD8+, or CD8+CD57+ T cells (not recorded which) from PBMCs. Source of these receptors: a human donor with aplastic anemia.

This clonotype was observed at least ten times. The chain combines TRBV9 with TRBJ1-4; TRBD1 might be the D (6 bases). This CDR3 region has 16 residues. The V gene lost 3 bases and the J gene lost 3 bases, with 15 bases spanning the gap. Germline loops: CDR1 SGDLS, CDR2 YYNGEE. The chain's CDR3 is CASSANQGSANEKLFF. DNA of the CDR3: TGTGCCAGCAGCGCCAATCAGGGGTCGGCTAATGAAAAACTGTTTTTT.

The V and J genes are TRBV20-1 and TRBJ1-4; 11 bases are shared with TRBD1. The CDR3 covers 12 residues. The germline V gene has CDR1 DFQATT and CDR2 SNEGSKA (reference sequence). Written as DNA, the CDR3 is TGCAGCCCGGGACAGGGGGGAGAAAAACTGTTTTTT. Protein sequence: CSPGQGGEKLFF.

In this sample, this clonotype turned up many times. The chain couples TRBV5-4 to TRBJ1-2; tentatively, D is TRBD1 (6 bases). The CDR3 consists of 13 residues. Germline CDR1 reads SGHNT; CDR2 reads YYREEE (reference sequence). V was clipped by 5 bases and J by 6 bases, with 14 bases between them. CDR3 bases: TGTGCCAGCAGTCACAGGGTAGAGGATGGCTACACCTTC. Its translation is CASSHRVEDGYTF.

This chain connects TRBV13 to TRBJ1-6; a possible D gene is TRBD1 (6 bases). Germline assignment: CDR1 PRHDT and CDR2 FYEKMQ (reference sequence). Trimming pared 7 bases from V and 7 bases from J, leaving 20 bases between. This CDR3 has 16 amino acids. CDR3: CASTLGGGARNSPLHF. The CDR3 coding sequence is TGTGCCAGCACCCTCGGAGGGGGGGCGCGGAATTCACCCCTCCACTTT.

This clonotype was detected ten times or more. V gene TRBV2 combines with J gene TRBJ1-2, with D tentatively TRBD1 (5 bases). V dropped 4 bases and J dropped 8 bases, with 8 bases sitting between them. This CDR3 is built from 11 residues. Germline CDR1 SNHLY, CDR2 FYNNEI. The CDR3 DNA reads as TGTGCCAGCAGTGGCCAGGGAGGCTACACCTTC. Translating it yields CASSGQGGYTF.

The table lists this clonotype with many counts. The chain couples TRBV5-1 to TRBJ1-1; D is perhaps TRBD1 (5 bases). V was trimmed by 4 bases and J by 6 bases, leaving 16 bases between them. The CDR3 sequence is 14 residues long. Germline V gives CDR1 SGHRS, CDR2 YFSETQ. The CDR3 sequence is CASSISGPGAEAFF. DNA for the CDR3: TGCGCCAGCAGCATATCGGGACCAGGCGCTGAAGCTTTCTTT.

The V gene is TRBV18, the J gene TRBJ1-2; maybe TRBD1 (5 bases). Trimming removed 2 bases from V and 0 bases from J, with 10 bases in between. The CDR3 covers 15 residues. The germline V gene has CDR1 KGHSH and CDR2 LQKENI. CDR3 sequence: CASSPESGTNYGYTF. CDR3 nucleotides: TGTGCCAGCTCACCAGAATCAGGGACTAACTATGGCTACACCTTC.

In its sample, this clonotype was seen many times. V usage is TRBV7-2 and J usage is TRBJ2-1, with 7 bases identical to TRBD2. V dropped 0 bases and J dropped 4; count of bases not matched to a gene: 0. Germline CDR1 reads SGHTA; CDR2 reads FQGNSA. This CDR3 is built from 14 residues. This CDR3 is CASSLAGGYNEQFF. CDR3 DNA: TGTGCCAGCAGCTTAGCGGGGGGGTACAATGAGCAGTTCTTC.

The sample holds many counts of this clonotype. The chain is built from TRBV6-1 and TRBJ2-3, with D maybe TRBD1 (5 bases). Trimming pared 5 bases from V and 3 bases from J, leaving 15 bases between. CDR3 length: 15 residues. CDR1 is MNHNS, CDR2 SASEGT, per germline. The CDR3 DNA is TGTGCCAGCAGTCCCCGGCAGGGAAGGACAGATACGCAGTATTTT. It encodes CASSPRQGRTDTQYF.

V gene TRBV12-3 or TRBV12-4 combines with J gene TRBJ1-2; 8 bases map to TRBD1. There are 14 residues in the CDR3. With 7 bases clipped from V and 7 bases from J, the junction kept 11 bases outside the gene matches. CDR3 region: CASTTGQGGSGYTF. CDR3 DNA: TGTGCCAGCACTACCGGACAGGGCGGTTCTGGCTACACCTTC.

This clonotype was seen repeatedly, ten times or more. The rearrangement links TRBV5-6 to TRBJ2-1, with TRBD2 identical over 10 bases. Germline loops: CDR1 SGHDT, CDR2 YYEEEE. Trimming took 0 bases from V and 7 from J; bases not matched to a gene: 7. The CDR3 totals 16 residues. The CDR3 is CASSLVVAGGINEQFF. In DNA, the CDR3 is TGTGCCAGCAGCTTGGTGGTAGCGGGGGGAATAAATGAGCAGTTCTTC.

Ten or more counts support this clonotype. The junction shows a germline mismatch at one end, possibly a read error. The genes are TRBV5-4 and TRBJ2-5; D is ambiguous. The germline V gene has CDR1 SGHNT and CDR2 YYREEE (reference sequence). The CDR3 is made up of 13 amino acids. The CDR3 reads CASRLGSEETQYF. The CDR3 DNA reads as TGTGCCAGCAGGTTGGGTTCTGAAGAGACCCAGTACTTC.

The rearrangement joins TRBV11-1 to TRBJ2-5; a weak D match, TRBD2 (5 bases). The CDR3 consists of 14 residues. V was clipped by 4 bases and J by 5 bases, with 14 bases between them. Germline loops: CDR1 SGHAT, CDR2 FQDESV (reference sequence). The CDR3 sequence is CASSSWERTETQYF. The CDR3 DNA is TGTGCCAGCAGCTCTTGGGAGCGTACGGAGACCCAGTACTTC.

The chain combines TRBV19 with TRBJ2-1; 15 positions agree with TRBD2. The CDR3 covers 16 residues. J gave up 6 bases and V 5 bases, and 5 bases lay outside the gene matches. Germline V CDR1 and CDR2: LNHDA, SQIVND (reference sequence). DNA for the CDR3: TGTGCCAGTAGTCATCCGGGACTAGCGGGGGGCAATGAGCAGTTCTTC. Its translation: CASSHPGLAGGNEQFF.

This clonotype was seen a few times. A much larger clone is a single base away; this may be a read error. The chain has TRBV2 and TRBJ1-1, with 8 bases fitting TRBD1. CDR1 is SNHLY and CDR2 is FYNNEI in the germline V gene. The CDR3 extends over 11 amino acids. CDR3 region: CASSEGQEASF. CDR3 nucleotides: TGTGCCAGCAGTGAGGGACAGGAAGCTTCCTTT.